This is a list of T cell receptor beta chains from one sample in a study of regulatory T cells in long-lasting Graves disease. TCRdb passed the multiplex PCR reads through MiXCR, listing each CDR3 protein once. Here the sample spans 250,000 to 300,000 distinct CDR3 sequences, approximately 18% being singletons. Separately, the same data were catalogued under a study of T cells in Graves' hyperthyroidism and ophthalmopathy.

The sample here was peripheral blood mononuclear cells (PBMCs), taken at new diagnosis, from a patient treated with antithyroid drugs. These receptors were collected from a woman aged 25 to 39 with Graves disease. Each CDR3 is given with its conserved first and last residue. A D gene is named only where the DNA matches it firmly. A clone size is listed for some rows: how often the clone was seen (once, few, many), or a class if it is expanded.

V	D	J	size	CDR3	DNA
TRBV10-3	.	TRBJ1-3	.	CAIRPGSGNTIYF	TGTGCCATCCGTCCGGGCTCTGGAAACACCATATATTTT
TRBV27	.	TRBJ1-4	many	CASRPEGGATNEKLFF	TGTGCCAGCAGACCCGAAGGGGGAGCAACTAATGAAAAACTGTTTTTT
TRBV29-1	.	TRBJ2-7	.	CSVVPGFSTCEQYF	TGCAGCGTTGTACCAGGGTTCAGCACATGCGAGCAGTACTTC
TRBV15	.	TRBJ2-3	many	CATSRVRGRRTDTQYF	TGTGCCACCAGCAGAGTGAGAGGGAGACGCACAGATACGCAGTATTTT
TRBV12-3/TRBV12-4	TRBD1	TRBJ2-5	.	CASSHTQGVGEETQYF	TGTGCCAGCAGTCACACACAGGGGGTAGGGGAAGAGACCCAGTACTTC
TRBV12-3/TRBV12-4	TRBD1	TRBJ1-2	many	CASRPGQVYGYTF	TGTGCCAGCAGGCCTGGACAGGTTTATGGCTACACCTTC
TRBV15	TRBD1	TRBJ1-1	many	CATGDSLLDTEAFF	TGTGCCACCGGGGACAGTCTTCTGGACACTGAAGCTTTCTTT
TRBV5-1	TRBD2	TRBJ2-3	many	CASSVAGGPDTQYF	TGCGCCAGCAGCGTAGCGGGGGGGCCAGATACGCAGTATTTT
TRBV6-1	.	TRBJ1-2	.	CASLRLDGYTF	TGTGCCAGCCTCCGGTTGGATGGCTACACCTTC
TRBV20-1	.	TRBJ1-1	many	CIVMMGSNTEAFF	TGCATTGTTATGATGGGAAGCAACACTGAAGCTTTCTTT
TRBV2	.	TRBJ2-5	.	CASRGRGVNRRGETQYF	TGTGCCAGCCGGGGGAGAGGGGTGAATCGTCGCGGGGAGACCCAGTACTTC
TRBV12-3/TRBV12-4	TRBD2	TRBJ2-1	many	CASSPDGRREQFF	TGTGCCAGCAGCCCAGACGGGAGGAGGGAGCAGTTCTTC
TRBV20-1	.	TRBJ2-5	many	CSARPGIGAQETQYF	TGCAGTGCTAGACCCGGGATCGGGGCGCAAGAGACCCAGTACTTC
TRBV11-2	.	TRBJ2-7	many	CASSIGRRGYEQYF	TGTGCCAGCAGTATTGGGCGGAGGGGTTACGAGCAGTACTTC
TRBV9	.	TRBJ1-6	few	CASSVDPSSYNSPLHF	TGTGCCAGCAGCGTAGACCCGAGCTCCTATAATTCACCCCTCCACTTT
TRBV7-9	TRBD1	TRBJ2-7	many	CASSFDRGAYEQYF	TGTGCCAGCAGCTTTGACAGGGGGGCCTACGAGCAGTACTTC
TRBV12-5	.	TRBJ2-3	many	CASGFGPQDTQYF	TGTGCTAGTGGTTTCGGCCCGCAGGATACGCAGTATTTT
TRBV20-1	.	TRBJ1-1	many	CSALAGGRENTEAFF	TGCAGTGCCCTAGCTGGGGGAAGGGAGAACACTGAAGCTTTCTTT
TRBV19	.	TRBJ1-2	few	CASSIDIGYTF	TGTGCCAGTAGTATCGATATTGGCTACACCTTC
TRBV5-4	TRBD1	TRBJ2-7	.	CASSREGTGVYEQYF	TGTGCCAGCAGCCGTGAGGGGACAGGGGTCTACGAGCAGTACTTC
TRBV5-1	TRBD1	TRBJ2-5	many	CASSFEFDRGETQYF	TGCGCCAGCAGCTTCGAGTTCGACAGGGGAGAGACCCAGTACTTC
TRBV12-3/TRBV12-4	TRBD1	TRBJ1-4	.	CASSEGTGREWREKLFF	TGTGCCAGCAGTGAAGGGACAGGGCGGGAATGGCGCGAAAAACTGTTTTTT
TRBV25-1	.	TRBJ2-4	.	CASSFPDKNIQYF	TGTGCCAGCAGTTTCCCCGACAAAAACATTCAGTACTTC
TRBV10-1	TRBD1	TRBJ1-1	many	CASSESLGQRNTEAFF	TGCGCCAGCAGTGAGTCCTTGGGACAGAGGAACACTGAAGCTTTCTTT
TRBV3-1	TRBD1	TRBJ1-6	many	CASSQDLVDRGAPLHF	TGTGCCAGCAGCCAAGATCTTGTGGACAGGGGGGCACCCCTCCACTTT
TRBV12-3/TRBV12-4	TRBD1	TRBJ1-1	many	CATKTGYTEAFF	TGTGCCACCAAGACAGGGTACACTGAAGCTTTCTTT
TRBV2	.	TRBJ1-1	many	CASSWRGTEAFF	TGTGCCAGCAGTTGGAGGGGCACTGAAGCTTTCTTT
TRBV3-1	.	TRBJ1-4	.	CASSPPFLGGEKLFF	TGTGCCAGCAGTCCCCCGTTTCTTGGAGGTGAAAAACTGTTTTTT
TRBV12-3/TRBV12-4	TRBD1	TRBJ2-7	many	CASSKGQVYYEQYF	TGTGCCAGCAGCAAGGGACAGGTATACTACGAGCAGTACTTC
TRBV2	.	TRBJ1-2	many	CASILVGAYTF	TGTGCCAGTATTTTAGTGGGGGCCTACACCTTC
TRBV6-1	.	TRBJ1-1	many	CASTDKFTEAFF	TGTGCCAGCACCGACAAGTTCACTGAAGCTTTCTTT
TRBV5-8	TRBD1	TRBJ1-6	many	CASSEGTGHNSPLHF	TGTGCCAGCAGCGAGGGGACAGGACATAATTCACCCCTCCACTTT
TRBV2	TRBD1	TRBJ1-2	many	CASKSDRASYTF	TGTGCCAGCAAATCGGACAGGGCTAGCTACACCTTC
TRBV5-5	.	TRBJ2-7	many	CASSFRRGFDEQYF	TGTGCCAGCAGCTTTAGGAGGGGATTCGACGAGCAGTACTTC
TRBV5-1	TRBD2	TRBJ2-3	many	CASSLSGTSAPRGQYF	TGCGCCAGCAGCCTATCCGGGACTAGCGCCCCTCGGGGGCAGTATTTT
TRBV3-1	TRBD2	TRBJ2-5	.	CATQRGGGETQYF	TGTGCCACTCAACGGGGGGGAGGAGAGACCCAGTACTTC
TRBV9	.	TRBJ2-5	few	CASSVGRGGDSETQYF	TGTGCCAGCAGCGTGGGACGAGGAGGAGACAGTGAGACCCAGTACTTC
TRBV5-5	.	TRBJ2-5	many	CASNSPGRVETQYF	TGTGCCAGCAACTCCCCAGGAAGGGTAGAGACCCAGTACTTC
TRBV20-1	TRBD2	TRBJ2-2	.	CSARRPTSGGITGELFF	TGCAGTGCTAGAAGACCGACTAGCGGGGGGATAACCGGGGAGCTGTTTTTT
TRBV6-5	TRBD2	TRBJ2-7	.	CASSSPGLAGGLSYEQYF	TGTGCCAGCAGTTCTCCGGGACTAGCGGGGGGGCTGTCTTACGAGCAGTACTTC
TRBV2	.	TRBJ2-3	many	CASSERASLSDTQYF	TGTGCCAGCAGTGAAAGGGCCAGCCTGTCAGATACGCAGTATTTT
TRBV11-3	TRBD2	TRBJ2-1	many	CASSSNSGGMANEQFF	TGTGCCAGCAGCTCAAATAGCGGGGGAATGGCGAATGAGCAGTTCTTC